Detailed here is one TCR beta chain. Its antigen is still unknown. Use of 60 Vbeta and 13 Jbeta primers characterized the PCR. Under the authors' procedure: A later analysis counted 65 million to 95 million unique TCR beta chains, 10 million to 12 million shared. Profiling relied on immunoSEQ multiplex PCR, and the TCRdb table lists in-frame clones only, not all of them. V, J and clone size reflect that table, while D and trimming were determined from the DNA. The data hold under 150,000 clones, with over 70% observed a single time. The data are from a study of cytomegalovirus exposure and HLA in healthy donors. Findings of the study overall: Most TCR beta V segments were productive about 87% or about 30% of the time in an earlier analysis. Diagnosis of cytomegalovirus status made by the classifier reportedly showed high specificity and sensitivity. Further analysis was carried out later, and it showed several of the most significant clusters appearing linked to common viral pathogens.

The CDR3 consists of 16 residues. Trimming stripped 0 bases from V and 1 base from J, with 11 bases between. Germline V gives CDR1 SGDLS, CDR2 YYNGEE. The receptor's source is a woman between 35 and 50 years old in good health and CMV-seronegative. The chain uses TRBV9 and TRBJ1-5; D is ambiguous. The sequenced material came from PBMCs. For the CDR3, the DNA is TGTGCCAGCAGCGTAGGCGCCGGAGGGAGCAATCAGCCCCAGCATTTT. Its translation: CASSVGAGGSNQPQHF.